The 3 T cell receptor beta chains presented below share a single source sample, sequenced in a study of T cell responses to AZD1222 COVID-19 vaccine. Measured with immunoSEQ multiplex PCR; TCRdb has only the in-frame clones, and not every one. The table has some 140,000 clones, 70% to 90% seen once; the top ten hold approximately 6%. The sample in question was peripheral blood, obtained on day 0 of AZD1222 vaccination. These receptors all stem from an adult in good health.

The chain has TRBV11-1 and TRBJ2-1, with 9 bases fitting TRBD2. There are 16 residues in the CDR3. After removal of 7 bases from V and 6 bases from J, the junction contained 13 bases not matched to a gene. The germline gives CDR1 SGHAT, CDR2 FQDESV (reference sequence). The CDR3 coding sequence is TGTGCCAGCACCTTTGGGTGGCTAGCGGGAACCAATGAGCAGTTCTTC. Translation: CASTFGWLAGTNEQFF. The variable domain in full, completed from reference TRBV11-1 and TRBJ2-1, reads EAEVAQSPRYKITEKSQAVAFWCDPISGHATLYWYRQILGQGPELLVQFQDESVVDDSQLPKDRFSAERLKGVDSTLKIQPAELGDSAMYLCASTFGWLAGTNEQFFGPGTRLTVL.

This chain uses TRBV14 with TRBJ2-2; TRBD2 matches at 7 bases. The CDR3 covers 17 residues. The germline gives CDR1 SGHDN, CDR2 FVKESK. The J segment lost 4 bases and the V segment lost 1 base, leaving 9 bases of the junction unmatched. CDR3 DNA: TGTGCCAGCAGCCAAGTGTTCGGGGGGAAGAGCACCGGGGAGCTGTTTTTT. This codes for CASSQVFGGKSTGELFF. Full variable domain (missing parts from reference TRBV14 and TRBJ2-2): EAGVTQFPSHSVIEKGQTVTLRCDPISGHDNLYWYRRVMGKEIKFLLHFVKESKQDESGMPNNRFLAERTGGTYSTLKVQPAELEDSGVYFCASSQVFGGKSTGELFFGEGSRLTVL.

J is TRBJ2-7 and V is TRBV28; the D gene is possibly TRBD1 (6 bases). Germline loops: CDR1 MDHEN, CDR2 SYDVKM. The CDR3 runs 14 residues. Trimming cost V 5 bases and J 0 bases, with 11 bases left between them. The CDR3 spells CASSTGHFSYEQYF. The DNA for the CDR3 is TGTGCCAGCAGTACGGGACACTTCTCCTACGAGCAGTACTTC. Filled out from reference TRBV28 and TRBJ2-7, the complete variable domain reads DVKVTQSSRYLVKRTGEKVFLECVQDMDHENMFWYRQDPGLGLRLIYFSYDVKMKEKGDIPEGYSVSREKKERFSLILESASTNQTSMYLCASSTGHFSYEQYFGPGTRLTVT.